This is a list of T cell receptor beta chains from one sample in a study of a mutant IDH1 vaccine in newly diagnosed glioma. These receptors have no identified antigens. Assay: immunoSEQ multiplex PCR; the TCRdb copy retains only in-frame clones and omits some. The sample shows 60,000 or so clones, 80% to 90% of them seen only once. The sample consisted of PBMCs, taken from a glioma patient whose treatment included an IDH1 peptide vaccine. The receptors were gathered from a woman in her thirties or forties with glioma. CDR3s include the opening cysteine and the closing phenylalanine or tryptophan. Fields, in order: J gene, V gene, D gene, clone size, CDR3 protein, CDR3 DNA. A D gene is named only where the DNA matches it firmly. Size is stated for part of the rows, as once, few or many counts, or as a class when the clone is expanded.

>TRBJ2-7|TRBV4-3|.|once
CASSQGHSSYEQYF
TGCGCCAGCAGCCAAGGGCACTCCTCCTACGAGCAGTACTTC
>TRBJ1-4|TRBV10-1|.|.
CASSEGSTNEKLFF
TGCGCCAGCAGTGAGGGAAGTACTAATGAAAAACTGTTTTTT
>TRBJ2-3|TRBV2|.|.
CASSASWRTTDTQYF
TGTGCCAGCAGCGCCTCGTGGCGGACCACAGATACGCAGTATTTT
>TRBJ2-2|TRBV5-4|TRBD1|.
CASRGSWTGDTGELFF
TGTGCCAGCAGGGGTTCTTGGACAGGGGACACCGGGGAGCTGTTTTTT
>TRBJ2-3|TRBV9|.|.
CASSVQGRDTQYF
TGTGCCAGCAGCGTGCAGGGGAGAGATACGCAGTATTTT
>TRBJ2-1|TRBV5-1|TRBD2|.
CASSLPSGSDNEQFF
TGCGCCAGCAGCTTACCTAGCGGGAGTGACAATGAGCAGTTCTTC
>TRBJ2-1|TRBV30|TRBD2|.
CAWRRGLAGAGEQFF
TGTGCCTGGAGGCGGGGACTAGCGGGAGCGGGGGAGCAGTTCTTC
>TRBJ2-7|TRBV6-1|.|.
CASSEATLGGTRFRLYF
TGTGCCAGCAGTGAAGCAACGTTGGGTGGGACCCGTTTTCGACTGTACTTC
>TRBJ1-2|TRBV6-5|.|.
CASSYRSGYGYTF
TGTGCCAGCAGTTACAGGTCAGGCTACGGCTACACCTTC
>TRBJ2-7|TRBV7-9|TRBD2|.
CASSFKGLEPYEQYF
TGTGCCAGCAGCTTTAAGGGACTAGAGCCCTACGAGCAGTACTTC
>TRBJ1-4|TRBV6-5|.|.
CASSRRLRNEKLFF
TGTGCCAGCAGTAGACGGCTGCGGAATGAAAAACTGTTTTTT
>TRBJ2-5|TRBV28|TRBD2|.
CASSSLDSAGGTQYF
TGTGCCAGCAGTTCCCTGGACTCGGCGGGGGGGACCCAGTACTTC
>TRBJ2-3|TRBV9|.|.
CASSPTPGDTDTQYF
TGTGCCAGCAGCCCCACTCCAGGAGACACAGATACGCAGTATTTT
>TRBJ2-2|TRBV10-1|.|.
CASGHRDGELFF
TGCGCCAGCGGGCATCGAGACGGGGAGCTGTTTTTT
>TRBJ1-2|TRBV6-5|TRBD1|.
CASSYSFSGTGNGYTF
TGTGCCAGCAGTTACTCATTTTCCGGGACAGGGAATGGCTACACCTTC
>TRBJ2-3|TRBV13|.|.
CASSYSTDTQYF
TGTGCCAGCAGCTACAGCACAGATACGCAGTATTTT
>TRBJ1-1|TRBV1|.|.
CTSSQDRDIVQTFF
TGCACCAGCAGCCAAGATCGGGACATAGTCCAAACTTTCTTT
>TRBJ2-5|TRBV19|.|.
CATLMGETQYF
TGTGCCACCCTGATGGGAGAGACCCAGTACTTC
>TRBJ1-5|TRBV5-8|.|once
CASSQFSGSNQPQHF
TGTGCCAGCAGCCAATTTTCTGGTAGCAATCAGCCCCAGCATTTT
>TRBJ2-7|TRBV5-4|TRBD1|once
CASSVGQGTGEQYF
TGTGCCAGCAGCGTGGGACAGGGGACTGGCGAGCAGTACTTC
>TRBJ2-6|TRBV7-2|.|.
CASSLQAMASGANVLTF
TGTGCCAGCAGCTTACAGGCCATGGCCTCTGGGGCCAACGTCCTGACTTTC
>TRBJ1-1|TRBV6-1|.|.
CASSENRARGTEAFF
TGTGCCAGCAGTGAAAACAGGGCGAGAGGGACTGAAGCTTTCTTT
>TRBJ2-5|TRBV27|.|.
CASSRLGFQETQYF
TGTGCCAGCAGTCGTTTAGGGTTCCAAGAGACCCAGTACTTC
>TRBJ2-2|TRBV19|.|.
CASSPLVGAGELFF
TGTGCCAGTAGCCCCCTCGTGGGGGCCGGGGAGCTGTTTTTT
>TRBJ2-7|TRBV5-1|.|.
CASSTSPVDGTYEQYF
TGCGCCAGCAGCACATCCCCCGTAGACGGAACCTACGAGCAGTACTTC
>TRBJ2-7|TRBV4-3|.|.
CASSHELSSSYEQYF
TGCGCCAGCAGCCATGAATTGTCCAGCTCCTACGAGCAGTACTTC
>TRBJ2-7|TRBV2|.|.
CASSDQGYEQYF
TGTGCCAGCAGCGATCAGGGGTACGAGCAGTACTTC
>TRBJ2-3|TRBV5-4|.|.
CASSLPRTDTQYF
TGTGCCAGCAGCTTGCCCAGGACAGATACGCAGTATTTT
>TRBJ2-7|TRBV9|.|.
CASSADQAAVYEQYF
TGTGCCAGCAGCGCAGACCAAGCCGCAGTCTACGAGCAGTACTTC
>TRBJ2-3|TRBV7-2|.|.
CASSLYTSTDTQYF
TGTGCCAGCAGCTTATATACTAGCACAGATACGCAGTATTTT
>TRBJ2-3|TRBV27|.|.
CASSPSPWADTQYF
TGTGCCAGCAGCCCCTCTCCATGGGCAGATACGCAGTATTTT
>TRBJ2-7|TRBV15|TRBD2|.
CATSRDVRGRGVAQYF
TGTGCCACCAGCAGAGACGTGAGAGGACGGGGGGTGGCCCAGTACTTC
>TRBJ1-2|TRBV7-8|.|.
CASSFGGATGAPFF
TGTGCCAGCAGCTTCGGGGGGGCTACTGGGGCTCCTTTCTTC
>TRBJ1-1|TRBV2|.|.
CASSEDRNTEAFF
TGTGCCAGCAGTGAGGACAGGAACACTGAAGCTTTCTTT
>TRBJ2-7|TRBV13|TRBD2|.
CASSRRLAGGSSSYEQYF
TGTGCCAGCAGCCGCCGACTAGCGGGGGGGTCGAGCTCCTACGAGCAGTACTTC
>TRBJ2-5|TRBV7-2|.|.
CASSSFGKEGGQETQYF
TGTGCCAGCAGCAGCTTTGGAAAAGAGGGGGGCCAAGAGACCCAGTACTTC
>TRBJ2-2|TRBV6-6|TRBD1|.
CASSRDRDTGELFF
TGTGCCAGCAGTCGGGACAGAGACACCGGGGAGCTGTTTTTT
>TRBJ2-1|TRBV18|.|.
CASLARAYNEQFF
TGTGCCAGCTTAGCGAGGGCCTACAATGAGCAGTTCTTC
>TRBJ1-3|TRBV30|.|few
CAWSPSNTIYF
TGTGCCTGGAGCCCCTCGAACACCATATATTTT
>TRBJ1-2|TRBV5-4|.|.
CASSSLDRWGYTF
TGTGCCAGCAGCTCCCTCGACCGTTGGGGCTACACCTTC
>TRBJ2-3|TRBV25-1|.|once
CASSVGSTDTQYF
TGTGCCAGCAGTGTGGGGAGCACAGATACGCAGTATTTT
>TRBJ1-1|TRBV6-4|TRBD1|.
CASKVRGLENTEAFF
TGTGCCAGCAAGGTCAGGGGGCTGGAGAACACTGAAGCTTTCTTT
>TRBJ1-2|TRBV11-2|TRBD1|.
CASSFSGGNGYTF
TGTGCCAGCAGCTTCTCAGGGGGCAATGGCTACACCTTC
>TRBJ1-1|TRBV7-2|.|.
CASSFRGMNTEAFF
TGTGCCAGCAGCTTTCGGGGCATGAACACTGAAGCTTTCTTT
>TRBJ2-3|TRBV2|.|.
CASSSGVARTDTQYF
TGTGCCAGCTCCTCGGGGGTTGCGCGGACAGATACGCAGTATTTT
>TRBJ2-3|TRBV5-8|.|.
CASSGGTADTQYF
TGTGCCAGCAGTGGGGGTACAGCAGATACGCAGTATTTT
>TRBJ1-1|TRBV28|TRBD1|.
CASSLWGQLNTEAFF
TGTGCCAGCAGTTTATGGGGACAGTTGAACACTGAAGCTTTCTTT
>TRBJ1-1|TRBV5-4|.|.
CASSFGGTEAFF
TGTGCCAGCAGCTTTGGGGGCACTGAAGCTTTCTTT
>TRBJ1-1|TRBV6-4|.|.
CASSVDFTGLGEAFF
TGTGCCAGCAGCGTGGATTTTACAGGTCTGGGGGAAGCTTTCTTT
>TRBJ2-7|TRBV2|.|.
CASSFGLYSYEQYF
TGTGCCAGCAGTTTCGGACTCTATTCCTACGAGCAGTACTTC
>TRBJ2-7|TRBV10-1|TRBD1|few
CASSERTGYEQYF
TGCGCCAGCAGTGAAAGGACAGGATACGAGCAGTACTTC
>TRBJ1-6|TRBV25-1|.|.
CASSHGPFSYNSPLHF
TGTGCCAGCAGCCATGGACCGTTCTCCTATAATTCACCCCTCCACTTT
>TRBJ2-6|TRBV20-1|.|.
CSAVANVLTF
TGCAGTGCTGTTGCCAACGTCCTGACTTTC